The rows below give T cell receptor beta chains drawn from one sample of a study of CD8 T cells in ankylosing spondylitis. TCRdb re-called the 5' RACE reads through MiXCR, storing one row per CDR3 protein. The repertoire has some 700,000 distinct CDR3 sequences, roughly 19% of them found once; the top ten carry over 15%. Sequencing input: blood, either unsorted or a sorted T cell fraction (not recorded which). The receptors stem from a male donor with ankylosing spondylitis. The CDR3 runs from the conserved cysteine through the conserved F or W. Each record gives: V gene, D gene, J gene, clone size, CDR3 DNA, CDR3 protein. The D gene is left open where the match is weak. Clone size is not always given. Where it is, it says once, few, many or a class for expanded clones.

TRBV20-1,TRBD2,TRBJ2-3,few,TGCAGTGCTAGAGAGACCCAGCGGGAGAAGCGCGGTACGCAGTATTTT,CSARETQREKRGTQYF
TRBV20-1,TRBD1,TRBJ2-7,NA,TGCAGTGCTAGGAGGGACAGGGATTTATCTATCGAGCAGTACTTC,CSARRDRDLSIEQYF
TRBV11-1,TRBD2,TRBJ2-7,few,TGTGCCAGCAGCTTAGAAGATAGACTAGCGGGCGAGCAGTACTTC,CASSLEDRLAGEQYF
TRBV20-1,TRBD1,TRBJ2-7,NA,TGCAGTGCTAGACAACAGGGGAGCTCCTACGAGCAGTACTTC,CSARQQGSSYEQYF
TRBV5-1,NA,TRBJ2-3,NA,TGCGCCAGCAGCGGGGGCGGTGGCGGAACCACAGATACGCAGTATTTT,CASSGGGGGTTDTQYF
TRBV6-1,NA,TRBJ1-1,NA,TGTGCCAGCAGCCGGGACGGGCCAGGGGACACTGAAGCTTTCTTT,CASSRDGPGDTEAFF
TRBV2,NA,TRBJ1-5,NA,TGTGCCAGCAAACGAGGCGTCTCCGCGGGTAGCAATCAGCCCCAGCATTTT,CASKRGVSAGSNQPQHF
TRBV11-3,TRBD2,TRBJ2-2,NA,TGTGCCAGCAGCCCAGGACTAGCGGGAGGAATCGGGGAGCTGTTTTTT,CASSPGLAGGIGELFF
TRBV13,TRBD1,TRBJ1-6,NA,TGTGCCAGCAGCCGCGAAAAAAAATTGACGGACAGGGAGAAGGGGAATTCACCCCTCCACTTT,CASSREKKLTDREKGNSPLHF
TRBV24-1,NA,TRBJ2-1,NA,TGTGCCACCAGTGATCCCTCCCTTACGGAGCAGTTCTTC,CATSDPSLTEQFF
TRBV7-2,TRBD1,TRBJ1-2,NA,TGTGCCAGCAGCTCCGAGGGGGCCGGGTATGGCTACACCTTC,CASSSEGAGYGYTF
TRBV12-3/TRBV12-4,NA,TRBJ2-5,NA,TGTGCCAGCAGTCCCCAACGGAGGGGGAATAAGACCCAGTACTTC,CASSPQRRGNKTQYF
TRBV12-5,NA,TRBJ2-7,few,TGTGCTAGTGGTTTGCTGGGCTACGAGCAGTACTTC,CASGLLGYEQYF
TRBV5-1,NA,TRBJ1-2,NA,TGCGCCAGCAGCTTGGACGGAAGCAGCTATGGCTACACCTTC,CASSLDGSSYGYTF
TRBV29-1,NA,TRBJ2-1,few,TGCAGCGTTGAAGAACCCTTGGACAGAGGCAATGAGCAGTTCTTC,CSVEEPLDRGNEQFF
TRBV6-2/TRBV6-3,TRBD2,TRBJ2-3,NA,TGTGCCAGCAGTTACCCCCCCCCGGGACTAGCGGGGGGACTCACAGATACGCAGTATTTT,CASSYPPPGLAGGLTDTQYF
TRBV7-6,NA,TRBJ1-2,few,TGTGCCAGCAGCTTAGCGCAGGGGATTCACGATTATGGCTACACCTTC,CASSLAQGIHDYGYTF
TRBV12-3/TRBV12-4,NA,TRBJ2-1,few,TGTGCCAGCAGTTTAGTAATCCATGAGCAGTTCTTC,CASSLVIHEQFF
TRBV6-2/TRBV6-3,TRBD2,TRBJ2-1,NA,TGTGCCAGCCTAGGGATTCTAGCGGGAGACTCCGGTGAGCAGTTCTTC,CASLGILAGDSGEQFF
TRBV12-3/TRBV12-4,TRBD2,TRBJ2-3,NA,TGTGCCGCGAGTTTAGGATTAGCGGGGGGAAATACGCAGTATTTT,CAASLGLAGGNTQYF
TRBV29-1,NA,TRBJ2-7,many,TGCAGCGTTGTTGCAGGGGCCTACGAGCAGTACTTC,CSVVAGAYEQYF
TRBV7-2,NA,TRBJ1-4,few,TGTGCCAGCAGCTTAGAGAGGGATGAAAAACTGTTTTTT,CASSLERDEKLFF
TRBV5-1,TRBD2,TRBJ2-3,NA,TGTGCCAGCAGCTCTATAGCGGGGGGGACAGATACGCAGTATTTT,CASSSIAGGTDTQYF
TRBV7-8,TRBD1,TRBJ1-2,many,TGTGCCAGCAGCTTAGGGACAGGGGGTCTGGGCTATGGCTACACCTTC,CASSLGTGGLGYGYTF
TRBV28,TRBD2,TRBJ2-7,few,TGTGCCAGCAGTTTCCTCACTAGCGGGAGCTCCTACGAGCAGTACTTC,CASSFLTSGSSYEQYF
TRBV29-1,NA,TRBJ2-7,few,TGCAGCGTTGTGAGTCTAACAGGTGAATACGAGCAGTACTTC,CSVVSLTGEYEQYF
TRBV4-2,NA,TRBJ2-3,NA,TGTGCCAGCAGCCAAGATGGGTCGAGTACAGATACGCAGTATTTT,CASSQDGSSTDTQYF
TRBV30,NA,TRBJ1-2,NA,TGTGCCTGGAGTGTGTCGTACAGTAACTATGGCTACACCTTC,CAWSVSYSNYGYTF
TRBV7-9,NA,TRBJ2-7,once,TGTGCCAGCAGCTACGGACAGCCGCCCTACGAGCAGTACTTC,CASSYGQPPYEQYF
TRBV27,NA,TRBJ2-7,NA,TGTGCCAGCAGTTCGTTGGGGTTCTCCTACGAGCAGTACTTC,CASSSLGFSYEQYF
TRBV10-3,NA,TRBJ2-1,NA,TGTGCCATCAGGGAAACTAGACAAAGTCGATCCAATGAGCAGTTCTTC,CAIRETRQSRSNEQFF
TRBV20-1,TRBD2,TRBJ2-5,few,TGCAGTGCTAGAGATCGGACTAGCGAAGAGACCCAGTACTTC,CSARDRTSEETQYF
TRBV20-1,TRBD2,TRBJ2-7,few,TGCAGTGCTAGAGATGCCGGGGGGGAGCCGAGGAACGAGCAGTACTTC,CSARDAGGEPRNEQYF
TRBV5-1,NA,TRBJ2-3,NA,TGCGCCAGCGCGGGGACAGTTAGCACAGATACGCAGTATTTT,CASAGTVSTDTQYF
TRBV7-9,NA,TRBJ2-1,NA,TGTGCCAGCAGCCCCACCCCCGGGACACAGGCTTACAATGAGCAGTTCTTC,CASSPTPGTQAYNEQFF
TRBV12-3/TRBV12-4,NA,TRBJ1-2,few,TGTGCCAGCAGTTTTGGGGGGGCTGATGGGTATGGCTACACCTTC,CASSFGGADGYGYTF
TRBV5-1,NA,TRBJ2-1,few,TGCGCCAGCAGCTTGGGGAGGGGAGACCTTTACAATGAGCAGTTCTTC,CASSLGRGDLYNEQFF
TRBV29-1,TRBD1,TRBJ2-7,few,TGCAGCGCACAGGGGGTGGGCTACGAGCAGTACTTC,CSAQGVGYEQYF
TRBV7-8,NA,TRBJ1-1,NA,TGTGCCAGCAGCTTCGCAGGGTATAACACTGAAGCTTTCTTT,CASSFAGYNTEAFF
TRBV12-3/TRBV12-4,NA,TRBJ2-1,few,TGTGCCAGCAGTTCAACTAGTGAGCAGTTCTTC,CASSSTSEQFF
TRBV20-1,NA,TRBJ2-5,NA,TGCAGTGCTAGACAGAAGAAAGAGACCCAGTACTTC,CSARQKKETQYF
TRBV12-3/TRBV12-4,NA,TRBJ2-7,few,TGTGCCAGCAGTAGGACCAGACAGCTAAAAACCTACGAGCAGTACTTC,CASSRTRQLKTYEQYF
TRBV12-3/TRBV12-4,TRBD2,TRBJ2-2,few,TGTGCCAGCAGTCCCCAGGCTAGCGGGGGGCGGGGCACCGGGGAGCTGTTTTTT,CASSPQASGGRGTGELFF
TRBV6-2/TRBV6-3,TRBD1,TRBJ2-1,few,TGTGCCAGCAGTGAGACAGGGCTAAGGCAGTTCTTC,CASSETGLRQFF
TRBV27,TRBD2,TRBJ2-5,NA,TGTGCCAGCAGGGTTAGCGGGCAAGAGACCCAGTACTTC,CASRVSGQETQYF
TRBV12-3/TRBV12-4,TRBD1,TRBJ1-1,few,TGTGCCAGCAGCCCTCTGTCAGGGGGATACACTGAAGCTTTCTTT,CASSPLSGGYTEAFF
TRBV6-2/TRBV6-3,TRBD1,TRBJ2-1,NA,TGTGCCAGCAGTTACCCCTCGTTTGCCGCAGGGGGCAACTTCTACAATGAGCAGTTCTTC,CASSYPSFAAGGNFYNEQFF
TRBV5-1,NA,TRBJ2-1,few,TGCGCCAGCAGCCAGGACAAGGCCTACAATGAGCAGTTCTTC,CASSQDKAYNEQFF
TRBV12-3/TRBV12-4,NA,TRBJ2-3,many,TGTGCCAGCAGTCTAGGACACACAGATACGCAGTATTTT,CASSLGHTDTQYF
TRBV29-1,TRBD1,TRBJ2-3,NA,TGCAGCCTATTGGGGCAGGGGGTTAGAGATACGCAGTATTTT,CSLLGQGVRDTQYF